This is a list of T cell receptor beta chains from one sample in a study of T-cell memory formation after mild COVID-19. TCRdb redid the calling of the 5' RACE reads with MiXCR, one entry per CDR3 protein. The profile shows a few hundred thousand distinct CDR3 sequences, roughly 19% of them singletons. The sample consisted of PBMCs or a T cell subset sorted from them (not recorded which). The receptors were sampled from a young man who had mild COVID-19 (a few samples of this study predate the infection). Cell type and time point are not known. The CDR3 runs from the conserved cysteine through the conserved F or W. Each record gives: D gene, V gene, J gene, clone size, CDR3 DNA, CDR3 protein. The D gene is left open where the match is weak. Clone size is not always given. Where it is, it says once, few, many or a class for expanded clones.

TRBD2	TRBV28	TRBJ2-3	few	TGTGCCAGCAGCCGACTAGCGGGGAGCACAGATACGCAGTATTTT	CASSRLAGSTDTQYF
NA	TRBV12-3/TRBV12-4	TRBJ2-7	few	TGTGCCAGCAGTCAGGACGGATCCTACGAGCAGTACTTC	CASSQDGSYEQYF
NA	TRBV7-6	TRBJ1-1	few	TGTGCCAGCAGCTTAGGGAGGAGTCGGGACACTGAAGCTTTCTTT	CASSLGRSRDTEAFF
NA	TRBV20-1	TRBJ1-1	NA	TGCAGTGCCCCTAGACTGTGGGGCACTGAAGCTTTCTTT	CSAPRLWGTEAFF
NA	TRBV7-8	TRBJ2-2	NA	TGTGCCAGCAGTTCCCCTCTTCAGGGGAACACCGGGGAGCTGTTTTTT	CASSSPLQGNTGELFF
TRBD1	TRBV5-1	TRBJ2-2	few	TGCGCCAGCAGCGGGGGACAGCAGAACACCGGGGAGCTGTTTTTT	CASSGGQQNTGELFF
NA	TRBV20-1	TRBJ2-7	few	TGCAGTGCTGTCCCCACAGGCCTATCGGGGCAGTACTTC	CSAVPTGLSGQYF
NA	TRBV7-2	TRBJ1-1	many	TGTGCCAGCAGGAGACAGGAAGGCACTGAAGCTTTCTTT	CASRRQEGTEAFF
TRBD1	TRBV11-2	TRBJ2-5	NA	TGTGCCAGCAGCGTAGACAGGGGGCAAGAGACCCAGTACTTC	CASSVDRGQETQYF
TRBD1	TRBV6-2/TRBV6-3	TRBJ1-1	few	TGTGCCAGTTTCGGACAGGGCGGCACTGAAGCTTTCTTT	CASFGQGGTEAFF
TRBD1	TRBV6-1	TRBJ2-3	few	TGTGCCAGCAGTGAAGCTCGACAGGGGGCCGGCACAGATACGCAGTATTTT	CASSEARQGAGTDTQYF
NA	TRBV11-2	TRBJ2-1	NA	TGTGCCAGCAGCTTAGCCCAATGGGGTGAGCAGTTCTTC	CASSLAQWGEQFF
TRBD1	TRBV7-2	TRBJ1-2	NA	TGTGCCAGCAGCTTTACCAGGGACAGGGGGCGAAACTATGGCTACACCTTC	CASSFTRDRGRNYGYTF
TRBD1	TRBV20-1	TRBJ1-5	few	TGCAGTGCTCCTCGGACAGGATCCGAGGCCCAGCATTTT	CSAPRTGSEAQHF
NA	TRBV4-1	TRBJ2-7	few	TGCGCCAGCAGCCCCGTCAGGGGCGGGCAGTACTTC	CASSPVRGGQYF
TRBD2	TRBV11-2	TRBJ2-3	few	TGTGCCAGCAGCGAATCAACTAGCGGCACAGATACGCAGTATTTT	CASSESTSGTDTQYF
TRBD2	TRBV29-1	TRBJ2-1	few	TGCAGCGGGGAGGGGACTCGCCGGAATGAGCAGTTCTTC	CSGEGTRRNEQFF
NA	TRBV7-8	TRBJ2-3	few	TGTGCCAGCAGCGGCCTTAGAACGGATACGCAGTATTTT	CASSGLRTDTQYF
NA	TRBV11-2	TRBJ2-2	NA	TGTGCCAGCAGCTCCTTTGGGACCGGGGAGCTGTTTTTT	CASSSFGTGELFF
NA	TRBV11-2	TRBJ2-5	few	TGTGCCAGCAGCAATACTAGGGAAGAGACCCAGTACTTC	CASSNTREETQYF
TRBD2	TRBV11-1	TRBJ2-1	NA	TGTGCCAGCAGCTTGGGACTACAACTAAATGAGCAGTTCTTC	CASSLGLQLNEQFF
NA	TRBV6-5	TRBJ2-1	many	TGTGCCAGCAGGAGGGTGACCGTTGACAATGAGCAGTTCTTC	CASRRVTVDNEQFF
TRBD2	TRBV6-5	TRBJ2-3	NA	TGTGCCAGCAGTTACTGGGGGGGGTCCACAGATACGCAGTATTTT	CASSYWGGSTDTQYF
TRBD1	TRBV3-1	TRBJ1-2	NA	TGTGCCAGCAGCCAGAATACAGGGGACGGTGGCTACACCTTC	CASSQNTGDGGYTF
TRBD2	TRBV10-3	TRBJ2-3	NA	TGTGCCAGCTCAATACGGGTAGCGGGGGCGCTGAGCACAGATACGCAGTATTTT	CASSIRVAGALSTDTQYF
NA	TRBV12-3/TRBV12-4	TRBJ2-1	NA	TGTGCCAGCAGTTTTGGGCAGGGAGTAAACAATGAGCAGTTCTTC	CASSFGQGVNNEQFF
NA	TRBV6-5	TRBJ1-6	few	TGTGCCAGCAGTTACTGGGCGGACAGCTCACCCCTCCACTTT	CASSYWADSSPLHF
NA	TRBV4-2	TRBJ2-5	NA	TGTGCCAGCAGCCAAGAGGACCAGGAGGTGACCCAGTACTTC	CASSQEDQEVTQYF
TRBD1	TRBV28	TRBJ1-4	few	TGTGCCAGCAGCGGGGGCGACAGGGCTAATGAAAAACTGTTTTTT	CASSGGDRANEKLFF
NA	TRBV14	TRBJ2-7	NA	TGTGCCAGCAGCCAAGAATTGTGGCGCGGCGAGCAGTACTTC	CASSQELWRGEQYF
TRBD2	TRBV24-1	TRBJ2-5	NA	TGTGCCACCAGTGGAACTAGCGGGGGAGTGGAGACCCAGTACTTC	CATSGTSGGVETQYF
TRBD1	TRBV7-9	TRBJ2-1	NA	TGTGCCAGCAGATGGACAGGGGAGGATGAGCAGTTCTTC	CASRWTGEDEQFF
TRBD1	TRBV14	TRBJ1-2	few	TGTGCCAGCAGCCCCTACCGGACAGGGGATGGCTACACCTTC	CASSPYRTGDGYTF
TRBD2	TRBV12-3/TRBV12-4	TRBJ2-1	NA	TGTGCCAGCAGAGGACGAAAAGCGGGGGGGTACAATGAGCAGTTCTTC	CASRGRKAGGYNEQFF
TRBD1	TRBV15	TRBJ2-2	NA	TGTGCCACCAGCGGACGTCGGACAGGGCACACCGGGGAGCTGTTTTTT	CATSGRRTGHTGELFF
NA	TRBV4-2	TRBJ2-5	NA	TGTGCCAGCAGCCAAGATCCGGGGCCTGGGACCCAGTACTTC	CASSQDPGPGTQYF
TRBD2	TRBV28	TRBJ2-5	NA	TGTGCCAGCAGTTGGTATAGCGGGGGGGCTCCCCAAGAGACCCAGTACTTC	CASSWYSGGAPQETQYF
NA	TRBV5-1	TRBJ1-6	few	TGCGCCAGCAAGGGAGAAGGGTCACCCCTCCACTTT	CASKGEGSPLHF